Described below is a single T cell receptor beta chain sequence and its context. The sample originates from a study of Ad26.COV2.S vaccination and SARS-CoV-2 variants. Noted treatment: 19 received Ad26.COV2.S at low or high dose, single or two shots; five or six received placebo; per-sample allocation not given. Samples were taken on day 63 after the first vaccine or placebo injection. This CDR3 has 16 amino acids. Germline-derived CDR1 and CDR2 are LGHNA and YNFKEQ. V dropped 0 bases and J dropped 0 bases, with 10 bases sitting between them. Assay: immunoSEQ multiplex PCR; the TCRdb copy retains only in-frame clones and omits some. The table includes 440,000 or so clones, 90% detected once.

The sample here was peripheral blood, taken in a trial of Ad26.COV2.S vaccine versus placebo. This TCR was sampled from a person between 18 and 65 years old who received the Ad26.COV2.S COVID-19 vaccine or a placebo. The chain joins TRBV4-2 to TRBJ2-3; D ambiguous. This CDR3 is CASSQETGTSTDTQYF. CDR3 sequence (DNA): TGTGCCAGCAGCCAAGAGACTGGAACTAGCACAGATACGCAGTATTTT.